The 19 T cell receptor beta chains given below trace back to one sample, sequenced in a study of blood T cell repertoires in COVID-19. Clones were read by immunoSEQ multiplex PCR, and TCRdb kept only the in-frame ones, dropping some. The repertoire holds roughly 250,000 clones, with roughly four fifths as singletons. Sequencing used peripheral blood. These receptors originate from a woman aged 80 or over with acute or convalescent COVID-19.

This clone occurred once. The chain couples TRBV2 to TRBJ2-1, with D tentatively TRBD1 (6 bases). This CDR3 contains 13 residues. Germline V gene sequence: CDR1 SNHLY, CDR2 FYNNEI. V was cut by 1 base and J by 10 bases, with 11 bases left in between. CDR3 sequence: CASSEETGYEQFF. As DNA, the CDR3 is TGTGCCAGCAGTGAAGAGACAGGATACGAGCAGTTCTTC. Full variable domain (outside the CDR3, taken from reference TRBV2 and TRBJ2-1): EPEVTQTPSHQVTQMGQEVILRCVPISNHLYFYWYRQILGQKVEFLVSFYNNEISEKSEIFDDQFSVERPDGSNFTLKIRSTKLEDSAMYFCASSEETGYEQFFGPGTRLTVL.

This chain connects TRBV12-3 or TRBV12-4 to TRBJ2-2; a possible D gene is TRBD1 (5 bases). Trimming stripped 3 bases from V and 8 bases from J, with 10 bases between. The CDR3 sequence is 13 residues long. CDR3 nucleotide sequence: TGTGCCAGCAGTTTCCAGGGCGGTGGGGAGCTGTTTTTT. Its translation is CASSFQGGGELFF.

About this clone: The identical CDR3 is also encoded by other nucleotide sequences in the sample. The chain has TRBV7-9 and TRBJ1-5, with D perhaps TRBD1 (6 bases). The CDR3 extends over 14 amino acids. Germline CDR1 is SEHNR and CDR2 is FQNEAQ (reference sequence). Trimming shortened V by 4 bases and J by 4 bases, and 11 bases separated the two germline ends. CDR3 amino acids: CASSSGQPNQPQHF. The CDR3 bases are TGTGCCAGCAGCTCGGGACAACCAAATCAGCCCCAGCATTTT. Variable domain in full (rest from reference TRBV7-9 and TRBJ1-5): DTGVSQNPRHKITKRGQNVTFRCDPISEHNRLYWYRQTLGQGPEFLTYFQNEAQLEKSRLLSDRFSAERPKGSFSTLEIQRTEQGDSAMYLCASSSGQPNQPQHFGDGTRLSIL.

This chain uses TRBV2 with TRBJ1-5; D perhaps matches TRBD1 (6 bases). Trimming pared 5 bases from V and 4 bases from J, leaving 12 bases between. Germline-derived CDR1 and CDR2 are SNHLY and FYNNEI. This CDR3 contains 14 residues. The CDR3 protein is CASSPGTKNQPQHF. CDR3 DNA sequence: TGTGCCAGCAGTCCCGGGACAAAGAATCAGCCCCAGCATTTT.

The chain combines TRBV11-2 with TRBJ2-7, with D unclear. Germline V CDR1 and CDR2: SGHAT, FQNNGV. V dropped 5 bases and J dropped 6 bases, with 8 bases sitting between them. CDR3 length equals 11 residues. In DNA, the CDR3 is TGTGCCAGCAGCCGGTTGGTCGAGCAGTACTTC. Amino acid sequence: CASSRLVEQYF. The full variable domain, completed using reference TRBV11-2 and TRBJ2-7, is EAGVAQSPRYKIIEKRQSVAFWCNPISGHATLYWYQQILGQGPKLLIQFQNNGVVDDSQLPKDRFSAERLKGVDSTLKIQPAKLEDSAVYLCASSRLVEQYFGPGTRLTVT.

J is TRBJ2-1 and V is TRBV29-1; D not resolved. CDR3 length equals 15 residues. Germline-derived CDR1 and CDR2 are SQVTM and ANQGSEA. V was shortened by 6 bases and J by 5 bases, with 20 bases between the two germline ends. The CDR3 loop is CSVPLPLTADNEQFF. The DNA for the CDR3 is TGCAGCGTCCCGCTCCCGCTTACAGCCGACAATGAGCAGTTCTTC.

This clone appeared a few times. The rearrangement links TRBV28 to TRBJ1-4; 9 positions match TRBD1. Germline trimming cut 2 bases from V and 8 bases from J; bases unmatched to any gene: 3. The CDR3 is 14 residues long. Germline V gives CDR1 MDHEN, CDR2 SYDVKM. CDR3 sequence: CASSLGTGYEKLFF. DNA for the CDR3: TGTGCCAGCAGTTTAGGGACAGGGTACGAAAAACTGTTTTTT.

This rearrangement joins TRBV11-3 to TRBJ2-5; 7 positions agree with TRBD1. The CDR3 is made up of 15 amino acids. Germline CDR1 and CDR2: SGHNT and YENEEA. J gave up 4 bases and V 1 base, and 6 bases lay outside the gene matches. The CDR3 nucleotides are TGTGCCAGCAGCTTAGGAGTCGACAGGGTAGAGACCCAGTACTTC. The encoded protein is CASSLGVDRVETQYF.

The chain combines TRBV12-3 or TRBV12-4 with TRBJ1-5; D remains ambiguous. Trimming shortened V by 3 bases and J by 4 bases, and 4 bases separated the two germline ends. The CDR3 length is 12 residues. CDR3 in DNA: TGTGCCAGCAGTTTCCTGAATCAGCCCCAGCATTTT. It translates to CASSFLNQPQHF.

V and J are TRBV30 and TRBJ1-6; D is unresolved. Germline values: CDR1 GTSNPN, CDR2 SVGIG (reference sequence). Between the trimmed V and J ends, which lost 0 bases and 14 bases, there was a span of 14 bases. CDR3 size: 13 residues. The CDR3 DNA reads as TGTGCCTGGAGTGTTTCTCCTAGGTACTCCCTCCACTTT. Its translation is CAWSVSPRYSLHF.

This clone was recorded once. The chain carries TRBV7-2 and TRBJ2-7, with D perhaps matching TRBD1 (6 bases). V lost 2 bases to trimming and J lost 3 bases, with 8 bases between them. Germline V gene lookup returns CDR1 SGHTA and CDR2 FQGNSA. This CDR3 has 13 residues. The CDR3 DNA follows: TGTGCCAGCAGCTTAACAGGGAACTACGAGCAGTACTTC. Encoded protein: CASSLTGNYEQYF.

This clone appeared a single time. The CDR3 reads CASSISDRDGYTF. The CDR3 coding sequence is TGTGCCAGTAGTATCTCGGACAGGGACGGCTACACCTTC. The chain has TRBV19 and TRBJ1-2; TRBD1 matches at 8 bases. Trimming took 3 bases from V and 8 from J; bases not matched to a gene: 5. There are 13 residues in the CDR3. Germline V lookup: CDR1 LNHDA, CDR2 SQIVND (reference sequence).

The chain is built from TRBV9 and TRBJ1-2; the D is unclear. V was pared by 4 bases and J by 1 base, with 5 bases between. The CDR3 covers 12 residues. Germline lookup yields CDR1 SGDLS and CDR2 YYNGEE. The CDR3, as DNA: TGTGCCAGCAGCCCCGTTAACTATGGCTACACCTTC. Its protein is CASSPVNYGYTF.

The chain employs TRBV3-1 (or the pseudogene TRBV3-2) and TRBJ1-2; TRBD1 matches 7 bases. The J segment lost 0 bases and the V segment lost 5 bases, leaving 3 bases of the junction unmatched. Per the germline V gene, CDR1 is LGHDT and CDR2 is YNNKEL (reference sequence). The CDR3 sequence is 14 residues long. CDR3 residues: CASSYRGANYGYTF. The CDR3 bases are TGTGCCAGCAGCTACAGGGGAGCTAACTATGGCTACACCTTC.

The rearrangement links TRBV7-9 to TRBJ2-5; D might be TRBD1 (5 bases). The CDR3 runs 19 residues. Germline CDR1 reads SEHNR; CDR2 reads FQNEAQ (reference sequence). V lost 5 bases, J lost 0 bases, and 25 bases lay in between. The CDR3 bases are TGTGCCAGCAGCCCATTTCCCCTCGTGGACACAACCAACCAAGAGACCCAGTACTTC. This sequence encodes CASSPFPLVDTTNQETQYF.

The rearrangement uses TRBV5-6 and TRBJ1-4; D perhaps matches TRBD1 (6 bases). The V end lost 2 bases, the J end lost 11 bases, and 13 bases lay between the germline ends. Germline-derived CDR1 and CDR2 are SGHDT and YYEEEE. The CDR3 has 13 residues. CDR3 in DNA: TGTGCCAGCAGCTTTAAAGGACAGAGGAAACTGTTTTTT. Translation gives CASSFKGQRKLFF.

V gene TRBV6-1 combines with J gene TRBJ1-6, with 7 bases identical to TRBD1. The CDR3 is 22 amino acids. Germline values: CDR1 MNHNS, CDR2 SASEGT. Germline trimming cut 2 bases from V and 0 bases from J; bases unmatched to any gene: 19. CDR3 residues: CASSETGVGERFGYSYNSPLHF. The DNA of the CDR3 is TGTGCCAGCAGTGAAACAGGGGTTGGTGAGCGGTTCGGGTACTCCTATAATTCACCCCTCCACTTT.

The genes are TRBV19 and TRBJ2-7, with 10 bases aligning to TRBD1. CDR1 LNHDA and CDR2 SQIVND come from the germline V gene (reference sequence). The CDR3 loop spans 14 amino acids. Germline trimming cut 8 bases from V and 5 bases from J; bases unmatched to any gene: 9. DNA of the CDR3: TGTGCCAGTTCCCCAACAGGGACAGGGGACGAGCAGTACTTC. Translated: CASSPTGTGDEQYF. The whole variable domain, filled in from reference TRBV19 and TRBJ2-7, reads DGGITQSPKYLFRKEGQNVTLSCEQNLNHDAMYWYRQDPGQGLRLIYYSQIVNDFQKGDIAEGYSVSREKKESFPLTVTSAQKNPTAFYLCASSPTGTGDEQYFGPGTRLTVT.

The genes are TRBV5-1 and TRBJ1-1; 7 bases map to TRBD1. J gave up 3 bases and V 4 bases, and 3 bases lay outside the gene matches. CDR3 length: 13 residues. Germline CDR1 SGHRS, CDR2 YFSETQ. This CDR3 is CASSETGDTEAFF. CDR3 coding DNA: TGCGCCAGCAGCGAAACAGGGGACACTGAAGCTTTCTTT.